The present entry profiles one T cell receptor beta chain with its context. Authors' processing steps: The authors estimated nucleated cell counts from reference gene primer amplification. Assay: immunoSEQ multiplex PCR; the TCRdb copy retains only in-frame clones and omits some. V and J calls and clone size come straight from that table; D and trimming were deduced from the DNA. The sample holds approximately 120,000 clones, approximately 87% seen once. The data derive from a study of blood T cell repertoires in COVID-19. Whole-study context: Italy, Spain and the United States were the sources of the convalescent and acute COVID-19 samples. Nucleic acid was either cDNA or gDNA, and it came from T cells, B-cell-depleted T cells, or PBMCs.

This CDR3 is built from 13 residues. J lost 6 bases, V lost 8 bases, and 8 bases had no gene match. CDR1 is MNHEY and CDR2 is SMNVEV in the germline V gene (reference sequence). The receptor was derived from a woman between 55 and 75 years old with acute or convalescent COVID-19. This sequence joins TRBV27 and TRBJ2-7, with 9 bases matching TRBD1. Sample: peripheral blood. Here the CDR3 reads CASRRTGASEQYF. In nucleotides, the CDR3 is TGTGCCAGCCGACGGACAGGGGCGAGCGAGCAGTACTTC.